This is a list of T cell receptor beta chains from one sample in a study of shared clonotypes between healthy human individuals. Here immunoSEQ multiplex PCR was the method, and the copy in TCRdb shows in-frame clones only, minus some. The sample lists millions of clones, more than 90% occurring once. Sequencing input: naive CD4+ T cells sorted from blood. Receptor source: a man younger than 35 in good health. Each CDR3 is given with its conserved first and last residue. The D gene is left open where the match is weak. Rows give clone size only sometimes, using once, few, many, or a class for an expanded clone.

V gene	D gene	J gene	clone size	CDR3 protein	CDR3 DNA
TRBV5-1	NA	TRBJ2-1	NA	CASSWGQGRDNEQFF	TGCGCCAGCAGCTGGGGGCAGGGTAGGGACAATGAGCAGTTCTTC
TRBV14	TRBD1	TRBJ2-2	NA	CASSHRTGDHTGELFF	TGTGCCAGCAGCCACCGGACAGGGGACCACACCGGGGAGCTGTTTTTT
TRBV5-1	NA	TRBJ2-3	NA	CASSWAPAPTDTQYF	TGCGCCAGCAGTTGGGCCCCCGCACCCACAGATACGCAGTATTTT
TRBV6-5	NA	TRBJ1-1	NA	CASVDFIPGGEAFF	TGTGCCAGCGTGGATTTCATCCCGGGTGGTGAAGCTTTCTTT
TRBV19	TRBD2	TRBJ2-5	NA	CASSILAGDQETQYF	TGTGCCAGTAGTATCCTAGCGGGAGACCAAGAGACCCAGTACTTC
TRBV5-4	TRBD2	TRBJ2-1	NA	CASSKGRELAGVNEQFF	TGTGCCAGCAGTAAAGGCCGGGAACTAGCGGGAGTGAATGAGCAGTTCTTC
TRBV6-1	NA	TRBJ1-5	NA	CASTWDSNQPQHF	TGTGCCAGCACCTGGGACAGCAATCAGCCCCAGCATTTT
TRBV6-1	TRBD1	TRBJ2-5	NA	CASRTGATLLPSYF	TGTGCCAGCAGGACAGGGGCAACCCTGCTGCCGTCGTACTTC
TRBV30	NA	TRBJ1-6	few	CAWSDGGNSPLHF	TGTGCCTGGAGTGACGGGGGGAATTCACCCCTCCACTTT
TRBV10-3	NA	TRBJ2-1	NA	CAISGTPGNEQFF	TGTGCCATCAGTGGGACACCTGGGAATGAGCAGTTCTTC
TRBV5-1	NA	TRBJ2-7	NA	CASSLEGRRDSEQYF	TGCGCCAGCAGCTTGGAGGGTCGGAGGGATAGCGAGCAGTACTTC
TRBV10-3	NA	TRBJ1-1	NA	CAISESQGYTEAFF	TGTGCCATCAGTGAGTCCCAGGGGTACACTGAAGCTTTCTTT
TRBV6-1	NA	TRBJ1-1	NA	CASSEVTPGLNTEAFF	TGTGCCAGCAGTGAAGTGACTCCAGGCCTGAACACTGAAGCTTTCTTT
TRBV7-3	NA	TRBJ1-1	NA	CASSWDTGPNTEAFF	TGTGCCAGCAGCTGGGACACCGGGCCGAACACTGAAGCTTTCTTT
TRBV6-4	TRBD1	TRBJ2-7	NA	CASSITGGYEQYF	TGTGCCAGCAGTATAACAGGGGGCTACGAGCAGTACTTC
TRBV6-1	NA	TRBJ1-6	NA	CASSEVGEVSYNSPLHF	TGTGCCAGCAGTGAAGTGGGGGAAGTGTCCTATAATTCACCCCTCCACTTT
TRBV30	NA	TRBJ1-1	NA	CAWSPNSPGGDTEAFF	TGTGCCTGGAGTCCAAACTCACCGGGGGGGGACACTGAAGCTTTCTTT
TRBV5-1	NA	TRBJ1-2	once	CASSGDGNYGYTF	TGCGCCAGCAGCGGGGACGGGAACTATGGCTACACCTTC
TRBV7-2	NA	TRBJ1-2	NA	CASSLGRFYGYTF	TGTGCCAGCAGCTTAGGACGGTTCTATGGCTACACCTTC
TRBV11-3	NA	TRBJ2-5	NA	CASSSSDSQETQYF	TGTGCCAGCAGCTCCTCGGATTCCCAAGAGACCCAGTACTTC
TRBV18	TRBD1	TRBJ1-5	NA	CASSPRQGAIYQPQHF	TGTGCCAGCTCACCTCGACAGGGGGCCATTTATCAGCCCCAGCATTTT
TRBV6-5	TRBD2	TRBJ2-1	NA	CASSYSGTSGRKVFF	TGTGCCAGCAGTTACTCTGGGACTAGCGGGAGGAAGGTGTTCTTC